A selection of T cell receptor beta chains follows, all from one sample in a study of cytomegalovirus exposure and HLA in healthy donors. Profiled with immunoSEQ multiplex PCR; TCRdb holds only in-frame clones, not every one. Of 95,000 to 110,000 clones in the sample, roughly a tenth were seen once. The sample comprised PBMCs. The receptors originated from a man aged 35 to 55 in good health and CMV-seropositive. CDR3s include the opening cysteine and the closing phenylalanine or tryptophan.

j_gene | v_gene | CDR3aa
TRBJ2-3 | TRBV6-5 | CASSPGTGGNTQYF
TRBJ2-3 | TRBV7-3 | CASSSSGRTDTQYF
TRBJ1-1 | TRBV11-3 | CASGREGTEAFF
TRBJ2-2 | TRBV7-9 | CASSLGRAGELFF
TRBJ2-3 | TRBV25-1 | CASSGRGVDTQYF
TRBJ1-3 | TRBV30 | CAWSLSGTSRNTIYF
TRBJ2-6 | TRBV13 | CASSLQSSGANVLTF
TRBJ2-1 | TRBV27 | CASSPGTPYNEQFF
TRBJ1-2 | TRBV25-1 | CASSEQTGSAGGYTF
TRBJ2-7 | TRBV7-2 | CASSPTLAVSSYEQYF
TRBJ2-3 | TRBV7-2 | CASSFVTGSSMDTQYF
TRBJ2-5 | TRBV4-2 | CASSQDPTGETQYF
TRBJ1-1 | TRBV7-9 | CASSLSWADRGTEAFF
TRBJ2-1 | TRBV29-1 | CSVTDRGDEQFF
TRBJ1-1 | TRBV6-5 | CASSMPRGMNTEAFF
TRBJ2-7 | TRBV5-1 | CASSSLAGGGDEQYF
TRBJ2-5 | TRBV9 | CASSVGVSSGRVGQETQYF
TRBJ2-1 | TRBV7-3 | CASSLERSGEQFF
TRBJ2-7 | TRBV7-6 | CASSLGQGRGEQYF
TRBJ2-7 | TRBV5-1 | CASSYLAGGVRNEQYF
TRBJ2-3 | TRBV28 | CASSSPTGLTDTQYF
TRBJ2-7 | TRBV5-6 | CASSFGQGSAYEQYF
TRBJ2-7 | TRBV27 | CASSFQPGTGSDEQYF
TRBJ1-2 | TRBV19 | CASITSGTGFRYGYTF
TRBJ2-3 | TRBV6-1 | CASSEGSSGRTDTQYF
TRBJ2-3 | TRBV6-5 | CASATSAPGDTQYF
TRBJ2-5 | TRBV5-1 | CASSSSGETQYF
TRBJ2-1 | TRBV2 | CASMFDRGSYNEQFF
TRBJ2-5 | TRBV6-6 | CASSRLAGPQETQYF
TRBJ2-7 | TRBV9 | CASSVGGTGGYEQYF
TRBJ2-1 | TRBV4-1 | CASSQGAGSYNEQFF
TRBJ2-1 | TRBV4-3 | CASSQVAGGHNEQFF
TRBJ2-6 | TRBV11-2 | CASSLDGPSGANVLTF
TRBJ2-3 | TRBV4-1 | CASSQGASTDTQYF
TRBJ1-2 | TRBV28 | CASKGQSNTYGYTF
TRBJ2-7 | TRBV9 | CASSVLAGEQQEQYF
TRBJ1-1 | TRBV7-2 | CASSLRRQSGAFF
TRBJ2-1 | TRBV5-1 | CATGVSSYNEQFF
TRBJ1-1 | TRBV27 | CASSRHEGTTEAFF
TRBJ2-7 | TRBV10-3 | CAITGTGGYEQYF